The present T cell receptor beta chain was sequenced within a study of blood T cells in healthy people across ages. For the second PCR, which ran for roughly 6 to 12 cycles, a sample-barcoded 5' primer and a J-beta primer mix were used. All cDNA molecules were each tagged by a template-switch adaptor with 12 random nucleotides. Each CDR3 protein gets one entry after TCRdb re-called the 5' RACE reads with MiXCR. In the table there are hundreds of thousands of distinct CDR3 sequences, roughly 25% of which are singletons. Overall study results and limits: It was found that TCR beta diversity correlated strongly with the percentage of naive T cells.

The CDR3 length is 14 residues. J lost 14 bases, V lost 8 bases, and 15 bases had no gene match. Germline loops: CDR1 ENHRY, CDR2 SYGVKD. As to this clonotype: The target antigen is unknown.

This sample was shared with a second study, whose subject was T cells of mothers and their children.

The material sequenced was blood. This receptor was taken from a boy between 10 and 17 years old in good health. The chain links TRBV10-3 to TRBJ1-4, with 9 bases aligning to TRBD1. The CDR3 nucleotides read TGTGCCATCCGTCCCGGGACAGGGTCCGATGAGCTGTTTTTT. Residues: CAIRPGTGSDELFF.